These 14 T cell receptor beta chains were sequenced from one sample in a study of blood T cell repertoires in COVID-19 (TCRdb year 2020). Receptor libraries were prepared by the immunoSEQ multiplex PCR assay. TCRdb stores this immuneACCESS table with in-frame sequences only. Part of the clones is absent; in the studies checked, under half of the shortfall reflects unresolved V genes, and no reason is known for the rest. Within this sample are 140,000 to 150,000 clones, with about four fifths of them counted one time only. Of the sample, 8.9% is held by the ten largest clones. The sequencing sample was made of peripheral blood. These TCRs come from a man between 25 and 39 years old with COVID-19, enrolled during active disease.

To note about this clone: Other nucleotide sequences in the sample specify the same CDR3. V usage is TRBV2 and J usage is TRBJ2-5, with D perhaps matching TRBD2 (6 bases). V was cut by 0 bases and J by 4 bases, with 9 bases left in between. This CDR3 has 14 amino acids. Germline lookup yields CDR1 SNHLY and CDR2 FYNNEI. DNA of the CDR3: TGTGCCAGCAGTGAAGCGGGGGGAGGAGAGACCCAGTACTTC. This gives the protein CASSEAGGGETQYF. Full variable domain (remainder filled in from reference TRBV2 and TRBJ2-5): EPEVTQTPSHQVTQMGQEVILRCVPISNHLYFYWYRQILGQKVEFLVSFYNNEISEKSEIFDDQFSVERPDGSNFTLKIRSTKLEDSAMYFCASSEAGGGETQYFGPGTRLLVL.

This clone was detected once. The chain combines TRBV29-1 with TRBJ2-2; D gene uncertain. V was clipped by 7 bases and J by 4 bases, with 13 bases between them. This CDR3 spans 13 amino acids. Germline CDR1 is SQVTM and CDR2 is ANQGSEA. This CDR3 reads CSASPRSTGELFF. CDR3 sequence (DNA): TGCAGCGCTAGTCCTAGGTCCACCGGGGAGCTGTTTTTT.

V usage is TRBV11-2 and J usage is TRBJ2-5, with TRBD1 matching over 7 bases. The CDR3 is 15 amino acids. The ends lost 1 base at V and 4 bases at J; junction bases unmatched: 6. Per the germline V gene, CDR1 is SGHAT and CDR2 is FQNNGV. The chain's CDR3 is CASSLGGQLAETQYF. DNA of the CDR3: TGTGCCAGCAGCTTAGGGGGACAGTTGGCAGAGACCCAGTACTTC.

This chain joins TRBV28 and TRBJ2-7; TRBD2 matches at 9 bases. The V and J ends lost 5 bases and 0 bases, in that order; junction bases with no gene match: 5. Germline values: CDR1 MDHEN, CDR2 SYDVKM. The length of the CDR3 is 15 residues. DNA for the CDR3: TGTGCCAGCAGTCCCGCTAGCGGGGCCTCCTACGAGCAGTACTTC. Translated: CASSPASGASYEQYF. The variable domain in full, with the rest retrieved from reference TRBV28 and TRBJ2-7, is DVKVTQSSRYLVKRTGEKVFLECVQDMDHENMFWYRQDPGLGLRLIYFSYDVKMKEKGDIPEGYSVSREKKERFSLILESASTNQTSMYLCASSPASGASYEQYFGPGTRLTVT.

CDR3 nucleotide sequence: TGTGCCATCAGTGAGGGACAGATCAATCAGCCCCAGCATTTT. Translation gives CAISEGQINQPQHF. The chain joins TRBV10-3 to TRBJ1-5; D might be TRBD1 (6 bases). The CDR3 loop spans 14 amino acids. The germline gives CDR1 ENHRY, CDR2 SYGVKD. V was trimmed by 2 bases and J by 3 bases, leaving 8 bases between them.

Comment on this clone: Just one base apart from a much larger clone, this may be a read error. This sequence joins TRBV12-3 or TRBV12-4 and TRBJ2-3; perhaps TRBD2 as D (5 bases). The germline V and J ends were trimmed by 4 bases and 0 bases, with 5 bases remaining between them. The CDR3 contains 13 residues. In DNA form, the CDR3 reads TGTGCCAGCAGTTGGACTAGCACAGATACGCAGTATTTT. This codes for CASSWTSTDTQYF.

The chain combines TRBV3-1 (or the pseudogene TRBV3-2) with TRBJ2-1, with TRBD2 matching 8 bases. V gave up 4 bases and J gave up 3 bases; unmatched junction bases: 5. Germline-derived CDR1 and CDR2 are LGHDT and YNNKEL (reference sequence). The CDR3 runs 15 residues. The CDR3 DNA sequence: TGTGCCAGCAGCCTGGCACTAGCGGACTACAATGAGCAGTTCTTC. This encodes CASSLALADYNEQFF.

The rearrangement uses TRBV28 and TRBJ2-7, with D possibly matching TRBD2 (5 bases). Deletions cut 5 bases from V and 7 bases from J, with 18 bases between. Germline-derived CDR1 and CDR2 are MDHEN and SYDVKM. The CDR3 loop spans 14 amino acids. The CDR3 here is CASSAPTLEREQYF. The CDR3 coding sequence is TGTGCCAGCAGTGCCCCGACACTCGAGCGGGAGCAGTACTTC.

V is TRBV7-8 and J is TRBJ1-1, with D uncertain. This CDR3 region has 14 residues. The germline V gene has CDR1 SGHVS and CDR2 FQNEAQ. V lost 4 bases to trimming and J lost 2 bases, with 11 bases between them. In DNA, the CDR3 is TGTGCCAGCAGCTATACGGAGTTTAACACTGAAGCTTTCTTT. As protein: CASSYTEFNTEAFF. Combining the CDR3 with reference TRBV7-8 and TRBJ1-1 gives the whole variable domain GAGVSQSPRYKVAKRGQDVALRCDPISGHVSLFWYQQALGQGPEFLTYFQNEAQLDKSGLPSDRFFAERPEGSVSTLKIQRTQQEDSAVYLCASSYTEFNTEAFFGQGTRLTVV.

The rearrangement links TRBV19 to TRBJ1-5; 7 nucleotides agree with TRBD1. Looked up from germline, CDR1 is LNHDA and CDR2 is SQIVND (reference sequence). The CDR3 runs 15 residues. V was pared by 5 bases and J by 0 bases, with 4 bases of the junction left unmatched. The CDR3 DNA is TGTGCCAGTAGTCCGGGGACAGCTAGCAATCAGCCCCAGCATTTT. As protein: CASSPGTASNQPQHF.

The chain joins TRBV19 to TRBJ1-2; TRBD1 matches at 7 bases. There are 13 residues in the CDR3. V was clipped by 7 bases and J by 5 bases; unmatched bases: 7. Germline CDR1 LNHDA, CDR2 SQIVND (reference sequence). As DNA, the CDR3 is TGTGCCAGTAAAGAGGGGACAGCATATGGCTACACCTTC. Its translation is CASKEGTAYGYTF. Supplemented by reference TRBV19 and TRBJ1-2, the full variable domain reads DGGITQSPKYLFRKEGQNVTLSCEQNLNHDAMYWYRQDPGQGLRLIYYSQIVNDFQKGDIAEGYSVSREKKESFPLTVTSAQKNPTAFYLCASKEGTAYGYTFGSGTRLTVV.

The table lists this clone with a count of one. The CDR3 is CASSIEVSGRIEQYF. The DNA for the CDR3 is TGTGCCAGCAGCATCGAGGTTAGCGGGCGCATCGAGCAGTACTTC. This sequence joins TRBV7-2 and TRBJ2-7; TRBD2 matches at 7 bases. With V trimmed by 5 bases and J by 6 bases, 13 bases remained unmatched. The germline V gene encodes CDR1 SGHTA and CDR2 FQGNSA. There are 15 residues in the CDR3.

J is TRBJ2-1 and V is TRBV10-1, with 8 bases aligning to TRBD2. V shed 0 bases and J 7 bases; nucleotides not matched to a gene: 8. In germline, CDR1 is WNHNN, CDR2 SYGVQD (reference sequence). CDR3 length equals 16 residues. The CDR3 is CASSESSGVLGNEQFF. The CDR3 DNA sequence: TGCGCCAGCAGTGAGTCTAGCGGGGTTTTAGGAAATGAGCAGTTCTTC.

The chain has TRBV9 and TRBJ2-4, with D perhaps TRBD2 (5 bases). The germline V and J ends were trimmed by 0 bases and 3 bases, with 10 bases remaining between them. Germline V CDR1 and CDR2: SGDLS, YYNGEE. CDR3 length: 15 residues. The CDR3 here is CASSVGSSVKNIQYF. Written as DNA, the CDR3 is TGTGCCAGCAGCGTAGGTAGTAGCGTCAAAAACATTCAGTACTTC.